This T cell receptor (beta chain) stems from a study of cytomegalovirus exposure and HLA in healthy donors. Across the whole study: The 95 million to 120 million unique TCR beta sequences, from roughly 170 million T cells, were found by an earlier analysis.

13 Jbeta primers and 60 Vbeta primers were used for the PCR. Clones were sequenced by immunoSEQ multiplex PCR, and TCRdb holds only the in-frame ones, with some missing. The table records about 160,000 clones, around 83% of them present only once. Findings of the study overall: Rare TCR sequences dominated, though some public TCRs recurred in many donors. Within a later analysis, the majority of CMV-associated TCR beta chains appeared HLA-restricted.

This CDR3 is 14 amino acids long. Trimming took off 0 bases at V and 1 base at J, with 7 bases between the two ends. CDR1 MNHNY and CDR2 SVGAGI come from the germline V gene (reference sequence). This clone has just one count. Antigen: not known. The sequence was obtained from a male donor in good health and CMV-seropositive. The chain carries TRBV6-6 and TRBJ2-7; D perhaps matches TRBD1 (6 bases). Sequencing was carried out using PBMCs. DNA for the CDR3: TGTGCCAGCAGTTACTCGGGACAATCCTACGAGCAGTACTTC. Translation: CASSYSGQSYEQYF.